The rows below give T cell receptor beta chains drawn from one sample of a study of beta chain features in type 1 diabetes. Libraries were prepared by immunoSEQ multiplex PCR; TCRdb keeps only in-frame clonotypes and omits some of them. The table lists under 300,000 clones, around 24% of them singletons. The source material was naive CD4+ T cells from blood. These receptors were collected from a woman in her twenties or thirties with type 1 diabetes. CDR3s include the opening cysteine and the closing phenylalanine or tryptophan. The D gene is left open where the match is weak. The size of a clone is reported for some rows only, either as once, few or many, or as a class for expanded clones.

-	TRBV11-2	TRBJ2-1	-	TGTGCCAGCAGCCCATACAATGAGCAGTTCTTC	CASSPYNEQFF
TRBD2	TRBV7-9	TRBJ2-1	-	TGTGCCAGCAGCGCTAGCGGGGACTACAATGAGCAGTTCTTC	CASSASGDYNEQFF
TRBD2	TRBV30	TRBJ2-1	-	TGTGCCTGGACACTAGCGGGAGGAGTCTACAATGAGCAGTTCTTC	CAWTLAGGVYNEQFF
TRBD1	TRBV5-1	TRBJ2-7	-	TGCGCCAGCAGCCCTGGACAGGGAGTCCACGAGCAGTACTTC	CASSPGQGVHEQYF
-	TRBV7-2	TRBJ1-1	-	TGTGCCAGCAGCTTAGTGGAGTCCCTAAACACTGAAGCTTTCTTT	CASSLVESLNTEAFF
-	TRBV29-1	TRBJ2-2	-	TGCAGCGTTGAAGATCCAGCGGGTTGGAACACCGGGGAGCTGTTTTTT	CSVEDPAGWNTGELFF
-	TRBV19	TRBJ2-5	-	TGTGCCAGTAGTAGTGTCTCCCGGGAGACCCAGTACTTC	CASSSVSRETQYF
-	TRBV27	TRBJ2-3	-	TGTGCCAGCAGTTTCCCCGGGGCAGATACGCAGTATTTT	CASSFPGADTQYF
-	TRBV6-5	TRBJ1-5	-	TGTGCCAGCTCCACTACAGGGAATAACAATCAGCCCCAGCATTTT	CASSTTGNNNQPQHF
TRBD2	TRBV4-1	TRBJ2-7	-	TGCGCCAGCAGCCGCTTCACTAGCGGGAGGACCTACGAGCAGTACTTC	CASSRFTSGRTYEQYF
-	TRBV25-1	TRBJ2-5	-	TGTGCCAGCAGTGACTGGCTAGCCCCGACTCAAGAGACCCAGTACTTC	CASSDWLAPTQETQYF
-	TRBV9	TRBJ2-5	-	TGTGCCAGCAGCGTAGAGGAGGGTTTCGAGACCCAGTACTTC	CASSVEEGFETQYF
TRBD1	TRBV18	TRBJ1-1	-	TGTGCCAGCTCCCTAGGACAGGGGGGCACTGAAGCTTTCTTT	CASSLGQGGTEAFF
TRBD2	TRBV30	TRBJ2-1	-	TGTGCCTGGAGTAGGGGACTAGCGGGGACCAATGAGCAGTTCTTC	CAWSRGLAGTNEQFF
-	TRBV27	TRBJ2-7	-	TGTGCCAGCAGATCACACGCACAGGGTGGCGAGCAGTACTTC	CASRSHAQGGEQYF
TRBD1	TRBV28	TRBJ2-5	few	TGTGCCAGCAGTTTCACAGGGGTAGAGACCCAGTACTTC	CASSFTGVETQYF
-	TRBV29-1	TRBJ1-5	few	TGCAGCGTTGGAGGCAGCCCGGCGGATCAGCCCCAGCATTTT	CSVGGSPADQPQHF
TRBD2	TRBV30	TRBJ2-1	few	TGTGCCTGGCTCCTAGCGGGAGATACAATGAAGCAGTTCTTC	CAWLLAGDTMKQFF
-	TRBV19	TRBJ2-7	-	TGTGCCAGTAGTATGAGGCGGGCCACCTACGAGCAGTACTTC	CASSMRRATYEQYF
TRBD1	TRBV29-1	TRBJ1-2	-	TGCAGCGCTGGGACAGGGAGCCGCTACACCTTC	CSAGTGSRYTF
TRBD1	TRBV5-4	TRBJ2-1	few	TGTGCCAGCAGCTTGATAGGGACAGGGGGCAATGAGCAGTTCTTC	CASSLIGTGGNEQFF
-	TRBV25-1	TRBJ1-2	-	TGTGCCAGCAGTCGGGGGGCGCAAGGCTATGGCTACACCTTC	CASSRGAQGYGYTF
TRBD2	TRBV4-2	TRBJ2-1	-	TGTGCCAGCAGCCAAGATTGGCTAGCGGGAGCTTCCTCCTACAATGAGCAGTTCTTC	CASSQDWLAGASSYNEQFF
-	TRBV5-1	TRBJ2-7	-	TGCGCCAGCAGCTTAACAGGGCGGAGATCCTACGAGCAGTACTTC	CASSLTGRRSYEQYF
-	TRBV30	TRBJ1-2	once	TGTGCCTGGAGCGCTGGGGGCGAGGGCTACACCTTC	CAWSAGGEGYTF
-	TRBV28	TRBJ2-5	few	TGTGCCAGCAGAACAGGGTTTTCGGAGACCCAGTACTTC	CASRTGFSETQYF
-	TRBV30	TRBJ1-5	-	TGTGCCTGGAGTGTATCGGGTGCCCAGCCCCAGCATTTT	CAWSVSGAQPQHF
-	TRBV18	TRBJ2-3	-	TGTGCCAGCTCACCATCACAGGGCACAGATACGCAGTATTTT	CASSPSQGTDTQYF
-	TRBV30	TRBJ2-1	-	TGTGCCTGGAGGTTTGGCTTCTACAATGAGCAGTTCTTC	CAWRFGFYNEQFF
TRBD2	TRBV29-1	TRBJ2-7	few	TGCAGCGTGAGCATGGCGGGAGTGCAGTACTTC	CSVSMAGVQYF
TRBD1	TRBV25-1	TRBJ2-5	-	TGTGCCAGCAGTGCGACCCCTAGGGGGCACGGAGAGACCCAGTACTTC	CASSATPRGHGETQYF
-	TRBV6-5	TRBJ2-7	-	TGTGCCAGCAGCTCACAGGGCCCGCTGTCCTACGAGCAGTACTTC	CASSSQGPLSYEQYF
TRBD2	TRBV4-1	TRBJ2-7	-	TGCGCCAGCAGCCAAGGGGGACTAGCGGCCTACGAGCAGTACTTC	CASSQGGLAAYEQYF
-	TRBV5-1	TRBJ2-7	-	TGCGCCAGCAGCACTGAGCCGGGGGGCGCTTCCTACGAGCAGTACTTC	CASSTEPGGASYEQYF
-	TRBV7-9	TRBJ2-7	-	TGTGCCAGCAGCGGTGTACAGGGATCCACCTACGAGCAGTACTTC	CASSGVQGSTYEQYF
TRBD2	TRBV29-1	TRBJ2-1	-	TGCAGCTCCCGGGGTCTAGCGGGAGAGTTGTCCTACAATGAGCAGTTCTTC	CSSRGLAGELSYNEQFF
TRBD2	TRBV5-6	TRBJ2-3	-	TGTGCCAGCACCTCACTAGCGGGAGGTAACACAGATACGCAGTATTTT	CASTSLAGGNTDTQYF
-	TRBV5-6	TRBJ2-3	-	TGTGCCAGCAGCCCGGTAGGGGGAACAGATACGCAGTATTTT	CASSPVGGTDTQYF
TRBD1	TRBV29-1	TRBJ1-2	once	TGCAGCGTTTTTGTGACGAGGGACAGGGACTATGGCTACACCTTC	CSVFVTRDRDYGYTF
TRBD1	TRBV29-1	TRBJ2-3	few	TGCAGCGCCTCGGGGACAGTAACTGGGGATACGCAGTATTTT	CSASGTVTGDTQYF
-	TRBV15	TRBJ1-2	few	TGTGCCACCAGCAGAGCGGGTTCGGCTTTAGATGGCTACACCTTC	CATSRAGSALDGYTF